The 23 T cell receptor beta chains below come from one sample, sequenced in a study of shared clonotypes between healthy human individuals (dated by TCRdb to about 2020). The method behind the library was the immunoSEQ multiplex PCR assay. The clones in this table, taken by TCRdb from immuneACCESS, are in-frame only. Not every clone is retained; where verified, under half of the shortfall comes from an unresolved V gene, and the cause of the rest is unknown. The sample table holds millions of clones, of which more than 80% were seen once. Of the sample, 0.39% falls within the top ten clones. Specimen: naive CD4+ T cells from PBMCs. The cell subset or site label here, explained by the study, means: CD45RA+ positively selected. These receptors were taken from a man aged 18 to 30 in good health. Some clones in this sample may be carry-over from other donors' samples.

As to this clone: Other DNA sequences in this specimen translate into the identical CDR3. The chain has TRBV5-1 and TRBJ2-3; no reliable D call. CDR1 and CDR2 (germline): SGHRS, YFSETQ. The CDR3 extends over 15 amino acids. Trimming took 3 bases from V and 0 from J, leaving 11 bases between them. The CDR3 region has the DNA TGCGCCAGCAGCTCTCGGAGACCTAGCACAGATACGCAGTATTTT. Translating gives CASSSRRPSTDTQYF.

This clone was seen only once. The V call is TRBV5-6, the J call TRBJ2-7; D is undetermined. Germline V gives CDR1 SGHDT, CDR2 YYEEEE. Deletions cut 4 bases from V and 4 bases from J, with 9 bases between. The CDR3 has 12 residues. Here the CDR3 DNA reads TGTGCCAGCAGCCGTGAATGGTACGAGCAGTACTTC. This codes for CASSREWYEQYF.

The rearrangement joins TRBV28 to TRBJ2-2, with 11 bases matching TRBD2. The CDR3 loop spans 16 amino acids. J was trimmed by 6 bases and V by 2 bases; bases with no gene match: 5. Germline CDR1 and CDR2: MDHEN and SYDVKM. CDR3 in amino acids: CASSLSSSGRPGELFF. CDR3 bases: TGTGCCAGCAGTTTAAGTTCTAGCGGGAGGCCCGGGGAGCTGTTTTTT.

The V and J genes are TRBV9 and TRBJ1-3, with TRBD1 matching over 9 bases. The CDR3 sequence is 15 residues long. Trimming at V came to 4 bases and at J to 3 bases, leaving 5 bases not matched to a gene. Germline CDR1 reads SGDLS; CDR2 reads YYNGEE. As DNA, the CDR3 is TGTGCCAGCAGCCCGGGACAGGGCATTGGAAACACCATATATTTT. The encoded protein is CASSPGQGIGNTIYF.

The V gene is TRBV7-2, the J gene TRBJ2-2; the match to TRBD2 covers 11 bases. V was clipped by 3 bases and J by 3 bases; unmatched bases: 6. The germline V gene encodes CDR1 SGHTA and CDR2 FQGNSA. CDR3 length: 17 residues. CDR3: CASSFLAGGPDTGELFF. The DNA for the CDR3 is TGTGCCAGCAGCTTCTTAGCGGGAGGGCCGGACACCGGGGAGCTGTTTTTT. Full variable domain (missing parts from reference TRBV7-2 and TRBJ2-2): GAGVSQSPSNKVTEKGKDVELRCDPISGHTALYWYRQSLGQGLEFLIYFQGNSAPDKSGLPSDRFSAERTGGSVSTLTIQRTQQEDSAVYLCASSFLAGGPDTGELFFGEGSRLTVL.

The genes are TRBV6-5 and TRBJ2-7; 9 nucleotides agree with TRBD1. Looked up from germline, CDR1 is MNHEY and CDR2 is SVGAGI. V gave up 6 bases and J gave up 1 base; unmatched junction bases: 7. The CDR3 runs 15 residues. The CDR3 here is CASRPGTGMSYEQYF. The DNA of the CDR3 is TGTGCCAGCAGACCGGGGACAGGGATGTCCTACGAGCAGTACTTC.

This sequence joins TRBV11-1 and TRBJ1-3; D is unclear. Per the germline V gene, CDR1 is SGHAT and CDR2 is FQDESV (reference sequence). Trimming removed 5 bases from V and 3 bases from J, with 11 bases in between. The CDR3 contains 14 residues. CDR3 residues: CASSQRVDGNTIYF. The DNA for the CDR3 is TGTGCCAGCAGCCAAAGGGTGGATGGAAACACCATATATTTT.

CDR3 in DNA: TGTGCCAGCAGCTTAGGTGGGACAGCGAATAACTATGGCTACACCTTC. The encoded protein is CASSLGGTANNYGYTF. The rearrangement joins TRBV7-2 to TRBJ1-2; 7 bases fit TRBD1. Germline CDR1 and CDR2: SGHTA and FQGNSA. V was clipped by 1 base and J by 1 base; unmatched bases: 6. There are 16 residues in the CDR3.

The chain carries TRBV10-3 and TRBJ2-7, with 9 bases fitting TRBD1. Germline assignment: CDR1 ENHRY and CDR2 SYGVKD. The CDR3 contains 14 residues. Trimming took 3 bases from V and 5 from J; bases not matched to a gene: 5. CDR3 loop: CAISDRDRVHEQYF. The CDR3 DNA follows: TGTGCCATCAGTGATAGGGACAGGGTCCACGAGCAGTACTTC.

The V gene is TRBV6-1, the J gene TRBJ2-3; maybe TRBD1 (5 bases). Germline values: CDR1 MNHNS, CDR2 SASEGT. The CDR3 extends over 13 amino acids. Trimming pared 7 bases from V and 6 bases from J, leaving 14 bases between. In DNA form, the CDR3 reads TGTGCCAGCAAGATCGTGGGGCCCGATACGCAGTATTTT. The encoded protein is CASKIVGPDTQYF.

The DNA for the CDR3 is TGTGCCAGCACCCAGTGGGGGCCCCCACAGCCCCAGCATTTT. Translation gives CASTQWGPPQPQHF. The chain recombines TRBV28 with TRBJ1-5, with a tentative D call TRBD1 (6 bases). Germline V CDR1 and CDR2: MDHEN, SYDVKM. The germline V and J ends were trimmed by 7 bases and 7 bases, with 17 bases remaining between them. The CDR3 runs to 14 residues.

The chain is built from TRBV6-1 and TRBJ1-3; D is unresolved. This CDR3 has 15 amino acids. Trimming took 2 bases from V and 0 from J, leaving 8 bases between them. The germline V gene encodes CDR1 MNHNS and CDR2 SASEGT. Here the CDR3 DNA reads TGTGCCAGCAGTGAACCCGCCAGCTCTGGAAACACCATATATTTT. This sequence encodes CASSEPASSGNTIYF.

The table lists this clone with a count of one. The CDR3 DNA sequence: TGTGCTAGTGGTGCCCGGGAAGGGCCCGTTTCTTACGAGCAGTACTTC. It codes for CASGAREGPVSYEQYF. The V call is TRBV12-5, the J call TRBJ2-7, with D possibly matching TRBD2 (5 bases). CDR1 and CDR2 from the germline V gene are LGHNT and FRNRAP. The CDR3 consists of 16 residues. Trimming removed 5 bases at V and 4 bases at J, with 21 bases between.

The CDR3 DNA follows: TGCGCCAGCAGCTTGGACAGGCCGGGCGTTAATGAGCAGTTCTTC. The encoded protein is CASSLDRPGVNEQFF. The gene calls are TRBV5-1 and TRBJ2-1; D perhaps matches TRBD1 (5 bases). Germline V gene lookup returns CDR1 SGHRS and CDR2 YFSETQ. The CDR3 totals 15 residues. Trimming removed 0 bases at V and 7 bases at J, with 14 bases between.

This clone was detected only a few times. V usage is TRBV28 and J usage is TRBJ1-1, with TRBD1 matching 7 bases. The germline gives CDR1 MDHEN, CDR2 SYDVKM. The CDR3 totals 13 residues. V gave up 5 bases and J gave up 4 bases; unmatched junction bases: 4. The CDR3 nucleotides are TGTGCCAGCAGTAACGACAGGGCCACTGAAGCTTTCTTT. Protein product: CASSNDRATEAFF.

As for this clone: The same CDR3 arises from other DNA sequences in this sample as well. V and J are TRBV29-1 and TRBJ1-3; D remains ambiguous. V dropped 4 bases and J dropped 0 bases, with 7 bases sitting between them. Germline V gene lookup returns CDR1 SQVTM and CDR2 ANQGSEA. This CDR3 is 13 amino acids long. This CDR3 is CSVVGSSGNTIYF. The CDR3 nucleotides read TGCAGCGTTGTGGGGAGCTCTGGAAACACCATATATTTT.

J is TRBJ1-4 and V is TRBV5-5; D not certain. The CDR3 has 15 residues. The germline V and J ends were trimmed by 3 bases and 4 bases, with 13 bases remaining between them. The germline CDR1 and CDR2 sequences are SGHKS and YYEKEE (reference sequence). The CDR3 loop reads CASSSLGSLNEKLFF. The CDR3 DNA reads as TGTGCCAGCAGCTCCCTAGGGAGCCTTAATGAAAAACTGTTTTTT.

The V and J genes are TRBV7-3 and TRBJ2-5; D unresolved. The germline V and J ends were trimmed by 5 bases and 5 bases, with 12 bases remaining between them. CDR3 length equals 13 residues. Per germline, CDR1 SGHTA and CDR2 FQGTGA. CDR3 in DNA: TGTGCCAGCAGCCTCTCCCCCCGGGAGACCCAGTACTTC. Its translation is CASSLSPRETQYF.

The V and J genes are TRBV28 and TRBJ2-1; TRBD2 might be the D (6 bases). The germline V and J ends were trimmed by 6 bases and 6 bases, with 18 bases remaining between them. This CDR3 spans 15 amino acids. Germline CDR1 and CDR2: MDHEN and SYDVKM. DNA for the CDR3: TGTGCCAGCAGCACCCCGACCTTGACTAGCAATGAGCAGTTCTTC. Its protein is CASSTPTLTSNEQFF.

The chain joins TRBV19 to TRBJ1-5; D uncertain. From germline, CDR1 is LNHDA and CDR2 SQIVND (reference sequence). The CDR3 has 16 amino acids. V was pared by 1 base and J by 4 bases, with 14 bases between. As DNA, the CDR3 is TGTGCCAGTAGTATAGTTCCCGCACGGAGAAATCAGCCCCAGCATTTT. It codes for CASSIVPARRNQPQHF. Full variable domain (remainder filled in from reference TRBV19 and TRBJ1-5): DGGITQSPKYLFRKEGQNVTLSCEQNLNHDAMYWYRQDPGQGLRLIYYSQIVNDFQKGDIAEGYSVSREKKESFPLTVTSAQKNPTAFYLCASSIVPARRNQPQHFGDGTRLSIL.

This chain uses TRBV7-6 with TRBJ2-5; D unclear. This CDR3 has 15 amino acids. Germline-derived CDR1 and CDR2 are SGHVS and FNYEAQ. V was shortened by 1 base and J by 1 base, with 10 bases between the two germline ends. CDR3 protein: CASSLGWRIQETQYF. The DNA for the CDR3 is TGTGCCAGCAGCTTAGGATGGAGAATCCAAGAGACCCAGTACTTC.

The chain carries TRBV27 and TRBJ2-3; perhaps D is TRBD1 or TRBD2 (7 bases each). Germline CDR1 is MNHEY and CDR2 is SMNVEV (reference sequence). Trimming removed 7 bases from V and 10 bases from J, with 21 bases in between. This CDR3 comprises 14 residues. The chain's CDR3 is CASTDRDYEGAQYF. The CDR3 nucleotides read TGTGCCAGCACCGACAGGGACTACGAGGGGGCGCAGTATTTT.

The rearrangement joins TRBV30 to TRBJ1-4; D might be TRBD1 (6 bases). The germline gives CDR1 GTSNPN, CDR2 SVGIG (reference sequence). The CDR3 has 13 residues. The ends were cut back, 0 bases at V and 7 bases at J, with 9 bases in the middle. The CDR3 bases are TGTGCCTGGAGTGTACGCAGGGGTGAAAAACTGTTTTTT. Translating it yields CAWSVRRGEKLFF.